This record covers a single T cell receptor (beta chain). Original analysis: Estimates of nucleated cell counts were drawn from the amplification of reference gene primers. Sequencing was performed with immunoSEQ multiplex PCR; in TCRdb, only in-frame clones are kept and a portion is missing. That table gives V, J and clone size, and the DNA gave D and trimming. Among under 95,000 clones listed, 60% to 75% were seen once. The CDR3 length is 16 residues. Germline values: CDR1 SGHRS, CDR2 YFSETQ. V dropped 4 bases and J dropped 2 bases, with 18 bases sitting between them. The record originates from a study of blood T cell repertoires in COVID-19. Study at large: Material from acute and convalescent COVID-19 was sourced from the United States, Italy and Spain. PBMCs, B-cell-depleted T cells, or T cells provided the cDNA or gDNA that made up the material.

The TCR was taken from a man in his fifties with active or convalescent COVID-19. The V call is TRBV5-1, the J call TRBJ1-2; D is unresolved. Sequenced material: peripheral blood. CDR3 coding DNA: TGCGCCAGCAGCCCACGGGTCGACCCTGGGAACTATGGCTACACCTTC. It translates to CASSPRVDPGNYGYTF.